This TCR beta chain was sequenced for a study of cytomegalovirus exposure and HLA in healthy donors. Whole-study context: Around 85 million unique TCR sequences came from HLA-typed donors in an early release. Study-level results: Evidence from a later analysis indicated that most CMV-associated TCR beta chains looked HLA-restricted. For TCR beta chains, V- and J-gene trimming was later linked to a missense DCLRE1C variant. Reportedly, TCR beta sequences accurately predicted HLA-A and HLA-B alleles in most subjects.

V gave up 1 base and J gave up 5 bases, with 9 bases separating them. Germline lookup yields CDR1 SGHRS and CDR2 YFSETQ. This CDR3 comprises 13 residues. Primers: 60 Vbeta forward and 13 Jbeta reverse. The data were produced by immunoSEQ multiplex PCR, yet TCRdb's version contains in-frame clones alone and is incomplete. The sample includes about 200,000 clones, about 83% of them seen just once. Comments on this clone: Its antigen is currently unknown.

This TCR was sampled from a man aged 35-49 years in good health and CMV-seronegative. This chain uses TRBV5-1 with TRBJ2-5; perhaps TRBD1 as D (6 bases). Sequenced input: PBMCs. CDR3 in amino acids: CASSLTGYETQYF. CDR3 DNA sequence: TGCGCCAGCAGCTTGACAGGGTATGAGACCCAGTACTTC.